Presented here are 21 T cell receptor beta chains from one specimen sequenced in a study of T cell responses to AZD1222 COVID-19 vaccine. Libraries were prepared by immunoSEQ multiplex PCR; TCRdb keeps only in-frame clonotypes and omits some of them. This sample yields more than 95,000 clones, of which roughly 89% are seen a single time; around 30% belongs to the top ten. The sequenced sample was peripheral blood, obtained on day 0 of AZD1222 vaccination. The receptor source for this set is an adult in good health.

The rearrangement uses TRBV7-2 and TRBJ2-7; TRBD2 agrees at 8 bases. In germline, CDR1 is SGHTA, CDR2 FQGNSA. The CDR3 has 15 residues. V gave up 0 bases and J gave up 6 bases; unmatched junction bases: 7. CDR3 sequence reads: CASSLARSGRAEQYF. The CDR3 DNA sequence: TGTGCCAGCAGCTTAGCTCGAAGCGGGAGAGCCGAGCAGTACTTC.

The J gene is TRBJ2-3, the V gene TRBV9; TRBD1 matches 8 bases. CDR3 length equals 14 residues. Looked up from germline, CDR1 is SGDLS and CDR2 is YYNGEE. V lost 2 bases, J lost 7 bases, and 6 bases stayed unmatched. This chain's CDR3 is CASSVDRAINTQYF. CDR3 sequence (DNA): TGTGCCAGCAGCGTGGACAGGGCCATCAATACGCAGTATTTT.

The CDR3 here is CASSLEGSGAETQYF. In DNA form, the CDR3 reads TGTGCCAGCAGTTTGGAGGGGAGTGGCGCAGAGACCCAGTACTTC. The V call is TRBV6-2 or TRBV6-3, the J call TRBJ2-5; D possibly corresponds to TRBD2 (6 bases). CDR3 length: 15 residues. Trimming stripped 4 bases from V and 4 bases from J, with 16 bases between. Looked up from germline, CDR1 is MNHEY and CDR2 is SVGEGT.

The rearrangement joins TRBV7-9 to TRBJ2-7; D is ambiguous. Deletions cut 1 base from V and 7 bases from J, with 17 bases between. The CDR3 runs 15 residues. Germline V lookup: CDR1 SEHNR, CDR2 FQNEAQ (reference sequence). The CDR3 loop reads CASSLDGTRAQEQYF. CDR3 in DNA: TGTGCCAGCAGCTTAGATGGAACTCGGGCGCAGGAGCAGTACTTC.

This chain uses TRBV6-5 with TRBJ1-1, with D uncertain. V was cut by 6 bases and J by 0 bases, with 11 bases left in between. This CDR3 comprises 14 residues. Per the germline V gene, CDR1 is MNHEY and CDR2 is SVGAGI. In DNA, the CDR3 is TGTGCCAGCAGAGTCAGTAACATGAACACTGAAGCTTTCTTT. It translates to CASRVSNMNTEAFF.

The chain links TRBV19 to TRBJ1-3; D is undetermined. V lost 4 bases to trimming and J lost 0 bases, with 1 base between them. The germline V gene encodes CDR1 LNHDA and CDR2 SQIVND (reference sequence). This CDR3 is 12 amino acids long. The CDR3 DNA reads TGTGCCAGTAGTACCTCTGGAAACACCATATATTTT. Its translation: CASSTSGNTIYF.

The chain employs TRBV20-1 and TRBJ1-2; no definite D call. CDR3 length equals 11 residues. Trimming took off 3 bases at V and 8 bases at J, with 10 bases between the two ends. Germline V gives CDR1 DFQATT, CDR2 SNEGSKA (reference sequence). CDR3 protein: CSARRPGGYTF. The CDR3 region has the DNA TGCAGTGCTAGGCGACCCGGGGGCTACACCTTC.

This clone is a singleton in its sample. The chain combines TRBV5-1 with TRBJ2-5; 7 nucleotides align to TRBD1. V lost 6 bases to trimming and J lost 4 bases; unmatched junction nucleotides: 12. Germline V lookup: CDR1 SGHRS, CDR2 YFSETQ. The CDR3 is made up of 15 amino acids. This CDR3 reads CASMKDRTQGETQYF. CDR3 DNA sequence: TGCGCCAGCATGAAGGACAGGACTCAGGGAGAGACCCAGTACTTC. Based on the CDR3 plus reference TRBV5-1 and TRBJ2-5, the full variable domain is KAGVTQTPRYLIKTRGQQVTLSCSPISGHRSVSWYQQTPGQGLQFLFEYFSETQRNKGNFPGRFSGRQFSNSRSEMNVSTLELGDSALYLCASMKDRTQGETQYFGPGTRLLVL.

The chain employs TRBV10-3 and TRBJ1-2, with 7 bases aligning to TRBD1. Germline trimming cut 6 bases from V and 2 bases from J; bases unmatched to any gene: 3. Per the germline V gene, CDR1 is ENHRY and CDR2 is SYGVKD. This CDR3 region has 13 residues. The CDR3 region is CAIRMGQNYGYTF. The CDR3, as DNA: TGTGCCATCAGGATGGGACAGAACTATGGCTACACCTTC.

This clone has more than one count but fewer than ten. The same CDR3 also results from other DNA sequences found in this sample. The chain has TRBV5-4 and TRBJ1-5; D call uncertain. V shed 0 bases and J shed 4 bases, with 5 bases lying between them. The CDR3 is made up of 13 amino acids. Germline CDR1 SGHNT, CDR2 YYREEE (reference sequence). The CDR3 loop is CASSLDGNQPQHF. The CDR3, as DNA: TGTGCCAGCAGCTTGGATGGGAATCAGCCCCAGCATTTT.

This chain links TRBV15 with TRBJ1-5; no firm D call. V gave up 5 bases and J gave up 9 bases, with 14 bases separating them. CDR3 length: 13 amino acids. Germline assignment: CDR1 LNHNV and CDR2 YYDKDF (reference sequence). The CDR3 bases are TGTGCCACCAGCCCCGGGCTTTTCCCGCCCCAGCATTTT. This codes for CATSPGLFPPQHF.

This chain's CDR3 is CASSHNRVLYTDTQYF. CDR3 sequence (DNA): TGTGCCAGCAGCCACAACAGGGTCCTCTACACAGATACGCAGTATTTT. The chain is built from TRBV13 and TRBJ2-3; D possibly corresponds to TRBD1 (6 bases). V gave up 5 bases and J gave up 2 bases, with 17 bases separating them. Germline CDR1 is PRHDT and CDR2 is FYEKMQ (reference sequence). The CDR3 runs to 16 residues.

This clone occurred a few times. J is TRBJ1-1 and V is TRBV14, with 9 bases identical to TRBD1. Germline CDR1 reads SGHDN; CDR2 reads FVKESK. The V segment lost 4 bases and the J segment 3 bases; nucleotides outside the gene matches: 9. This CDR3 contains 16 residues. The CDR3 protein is CASSPGTGRGHTEAFF. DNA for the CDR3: TGTGCCAGCAGCCCAGGGACAGGGAGAGGACACACTGAAGCTTTCTTT.

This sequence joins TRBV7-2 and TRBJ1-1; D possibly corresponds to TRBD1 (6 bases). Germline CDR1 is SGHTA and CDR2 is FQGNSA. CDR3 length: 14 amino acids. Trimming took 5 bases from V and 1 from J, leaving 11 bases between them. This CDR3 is CASSLGHSNTEAFF. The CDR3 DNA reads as TGTGCCAGCAGCCTGGGACACTCGAACACTGAAGCTTTCTTT.

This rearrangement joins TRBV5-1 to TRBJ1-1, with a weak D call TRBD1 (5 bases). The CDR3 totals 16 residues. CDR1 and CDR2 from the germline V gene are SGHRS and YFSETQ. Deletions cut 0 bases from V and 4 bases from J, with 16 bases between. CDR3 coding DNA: TGCGCCAGCAGCTTGGTCGGTGGGGGTAAATTCACTGAAGCTTTCTTT. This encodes CASSLVGGGKFTEAFF.

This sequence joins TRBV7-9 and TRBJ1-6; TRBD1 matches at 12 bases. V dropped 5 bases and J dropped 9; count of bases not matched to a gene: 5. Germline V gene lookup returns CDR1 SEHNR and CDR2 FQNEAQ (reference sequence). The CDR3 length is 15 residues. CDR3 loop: CASSRGQGAGSPLHF. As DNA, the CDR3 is TGTGCCAGCAGCCGGGGACAGGGGGCCGGTTCACCCCTCCACTTT. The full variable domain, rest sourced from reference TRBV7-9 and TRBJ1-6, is DTGVSQNPRHKITKRGQNVTFRCDPISEHNRLYWYRQTLGQGPEFLTYFQNEAQLEKSRLLSDRFSAERPKGSFSTLEIQRTEQGDSAMYLCASSRGQGAGSPLHFGNGTRLTVT.

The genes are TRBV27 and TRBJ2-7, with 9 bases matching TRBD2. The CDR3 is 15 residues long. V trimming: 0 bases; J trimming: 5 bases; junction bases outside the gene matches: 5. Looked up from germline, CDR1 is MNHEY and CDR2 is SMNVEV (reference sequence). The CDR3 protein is CASSLSAGGINEQYF. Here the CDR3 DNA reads TGTGCCAGCAGTTTATCAGCGGGAGGTATTAACGAGCAGTACTTC.

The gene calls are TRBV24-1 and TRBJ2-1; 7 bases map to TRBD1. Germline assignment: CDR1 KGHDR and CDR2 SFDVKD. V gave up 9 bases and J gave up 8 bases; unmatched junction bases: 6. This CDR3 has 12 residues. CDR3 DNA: TGTGCCACCGCCGGACAGGTCGATGAGCAGTTCTTC. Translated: CATAGQVDEQFF.

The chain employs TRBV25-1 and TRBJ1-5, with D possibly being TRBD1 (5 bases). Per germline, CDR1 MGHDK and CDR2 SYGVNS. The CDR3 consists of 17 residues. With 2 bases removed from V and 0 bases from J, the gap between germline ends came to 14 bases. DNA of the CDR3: TGTGCCAGCAGTGAAGGTCCGGGGCCCTATAGCAATCAGCCCCAGCATTTT. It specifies CASSEGPGPYSNQPQHF.

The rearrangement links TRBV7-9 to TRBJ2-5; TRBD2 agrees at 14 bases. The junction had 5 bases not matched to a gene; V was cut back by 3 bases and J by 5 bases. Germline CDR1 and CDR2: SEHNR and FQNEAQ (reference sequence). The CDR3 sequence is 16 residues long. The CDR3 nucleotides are TGTGCCAGCAGCTTCGGGACTAGCGGGAGCGGGGAGACCCAGTACTTC. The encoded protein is CASSFGTSGSGETQYF.

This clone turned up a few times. CDR3 sequence reads: CASSVGPSSSEETQYF. As DNA, the CDR3 is TGTGCCAGCAGCGTAGGCCCAAGCTCAAGCGAGGAGACCCAGTACTTC. V usage is TRBV9 and J usage is TRBJ2-5; D uncertain. This CDR3 spans 16 amino acids. Germline V gene lookup returns CDR1 SGDLS and CDR2 YYNGEE. Trimming pared 0 bases from V and 5 bases from J, leaving 17 bases between.